The 29 T cell receptor beta chains listed next were all sequenced from one sample in a study of identical twins. MiXCR, applied by TCRdb to the 5' RACE reads, yields one record per CDR3 protein. This sample carries 650,000 to 800,000 distinct CDR3 sequences, roughly 8% of them seen once, and the ten largest clones take approximately 0.89%. This sample also appeared in a second study, on yellow fever vaccine responses in identical twins.

Sequencing was done on a sample of PBMCs. The source is a woman under 30 in good health.

This clonotype occurred a few times. The rearrangement uses TRBV20-1 and TRBJ1-5; 7 nucleotides match TRBD1. The germline gives CDR1 DFQATT, CDR2 SNEGSKA (reference sequence). V lost 5 bases, J lost 6 bases, and 1 base stayed unmatched. The CDR3 loop spans 11 amino acids. The CDR3 sequence is CSAPGGQPQHF. CDR3 in DNA: TGCAGTGCTCCAGGGGGTCAGCCCCAGCATTTT.

The chain employs TRBV5-4 and TRBJ2-1, with D perhaps matching TRBD2 (5 bases). With 8 bases removed from V and 4 bases from J, the gap between germline ends came to 19 bases. Per the germline V gene, CDR1 is SGHNT and CDR2 is YYREEE (reference sequence). The CDR3 runs to 15 residues. DNA for the CDR3: TGTGCCAGTCCTTCGGACTTTACCACTTACAATGAGCAGTTCTTC. Its translation: CASPSDFTTYNEQFF.

V is TRBV15 and J is TRBJ2-5; D is undetermined. V lost 1 base and J 4 bases, leaving 7 bases between the germline ends. The germline CDR1 and CDR2 sequences are LNHNV and YYDKDF (reference sequence). There are 13 residues in the CDR3. CDR3 sequence (DNA): TGTGCCACCAGCAGAGTGAAAGCAGAGACCCAGTACTTC. Translating gives CATSRVKAETQYF. Full variable domain (outside the CDR3, taken from reference TRBV15 and TRBJ2-5): DAMVIQNPRYQVTQFGKPVTLSCSQTLNHNVMYWYQQKSSQAPKLLFHYYDKDFNNEADTPDNFQSRRPNTSFCFLDIRSPGLGDTAMYLCATSRVKAETQYFGPGTRLLVL.

V is TRBV7-2 and J is TRBJ2-7; D not certain. The CDR3 spans 13 residues. Germline CDR1 SGHTA, CDR2 FQGNSA. The ends were cut back, 3 bases at V and 6 bases at J, with 12 bases in the middle. As DNA, the CDR3 is TGTGCCAGCAGCTTTATAGGAAGGGCCGAGCAGTACTTC. This encodes CASSFIGRAEQYF.

This clonotype was found many times. The chain is built from TRBV18 and TRBJ2-5, with D uncertain. Looked up from germline, CDR1 is KGHSH and CDR2 is LQKENI. V was cut by 3 bases and J by 5 bases, with 16 bases left in between. This CDR3 comprises 15 residues. As DNA, the CDR3 is TGTGCCAGCTCACCCTTGTCCAGTGTTGGGGAGACCCAGTACTTC. It specifies CASSPLSSVGETQYF.

This clonotype was counted ten times or more. The V gene is TRBV5-1, the J gene TRBJ1-4, with unresolved D. V was clipped by 3 bases and J by 5 bases, with 14 bases between them. The CDR3 has 15 residues. Germline assignment: CDR1 SGHRS and CDR2 YFSETQ. In DNA form, the CDR3 reads TGCGCCAGCAGCTCGGAGGGTCCCTCGAATGAAAAACTGTTTTTT. Translating it yields CASSSEGPSNEKLFF. Full variable domain (remainder filled in from reference TRBV5-1 and TRBJ1-4): KAGVTQTPRYLIKTRGQQVTLSCSPISGHRSVSWYQQTPGQGLQFLFEYFSETQRNKGNFPGRFSGRQFSNSRSEMNVSTLELGDSALYLCASSSEGPSNEKLFFGSGTQLSVL.

The V gene is TRBV27, the J gene TRBJ1-5; D might be TRBD1 (5 bases). Trimming removed 0 bases at V and 2 bases at J, with 20 bases between. CDR1 is MNHEY and CDR2 is SMNVEV in the germline V gene (reference sequence). The CDR3 is 19 residues long. The DNA for the CDR3 is TGTGCCAGCAGTTTATCGCGGGGTTCAGGGAATCTCGGCAATCAGCCCCAGCATTTT. This sequence encodes CASSLSRGSGNLGNQPQHF.

This clonotype was seen more than once but under ten times. The gene calls are TRBV6-2 or TRBV6-3 and TRBJ2-2; tentatively, D is TRBD1 (5 bases). Germline V gene sequence: CDR1 MNHEY, CDR2 SVGEGT. The CDR3 length is 14 residues. With 4 bases removed from V and 4 bases from J, the gap between germline ends came to 10 bases. CDR3 nucleotides: TGTGCCAGCAGTTTAGGGGTAGCCACCGGGGAGCTGTTTTTT. As protein: CASSLGVATGELFF.

This clonotype was counted at least ten times. This chain links TRBV12-3 or TRBV12-4 with TRBJ1-5; 8 bases are a match to TRBD1. This CDR3 comprises 14 residues. The J segment lost 4 bases and the V segment lost 6 bases, leaving 5 bases of the junction unmatched. The CDR3 DNA is TGTGCCAGCAGGATCGGGACAGGTAATCAGCCCCAGCATTTT. This sequence encodes CASRIGTGNQPQHF.

This clonotype occurred many times. This chain connects TRBV5-1 to TRBJ2-3; D perhaps matches TRBD2 (5 bases). There are 13 residues in the CDR3. V was cut by 5 bases and J by 2 bases, with 9 bases left in between. The germline CDR1 and CDR2 sequences are SGHRS and YFSETQ. CDR3 sequence (DNA): TGCGCCAGCAGGGCTAGCTTCACAGATACGCAGTATTTT. This gives the protein CASRASFTDTQYF. The full variable domain, in which reference TRBV5-1 and TRBJ2-3 provide the parts outside the CDR3, is KAGVTQTPRYLIKTRGQQVTLSCSPISGHRSVSWYQQTPGQGLQFLFEYFSETQRNKGNFPGRFSGRQFSNSRSEMNVSTLELGDSALYLCASRASFTDTQYFGPGTRLTVL.

V usage is TRBV4-3 and J usage is TRBJ2-3; 11 bases fit TRBD2. V was clipped by 1 base and J by 5 bases; unmatched bases: 17. Per germline, CDR1 LGHNA and CDR2 YSLEER. The CDR3 spans 20 residues. CDR3 in DNA: TGCGCCAGCAGCCAAGGCGGGACTAGCGGAAGCAGGACCGTCGTAGATACGCAGTATTTT. The encoded protein is CASSQGGTSGSRTVVDTQYF.

This clonotype has more than one count but fewer than ten. The chain couples TRBV21-1 to TRBJ2-5; the table's D call of TRBD2 was not tested on the DNA. TRBV21-1 is labeled a pseudogene. The CDR3 runs to 18 residues. CDR3 amino acids: CASSKVWRGVPLLETQYF. The CDR3 DNA sequence: TGTGCCAGCAGCAAAGTATGGCGGGGGGTCCCTCTTTTAGAGACCCAGTACTTC.

This clonotype showed up many times. The V and J genes are TRBV29-1 and TRBJ2-7; 8 bases are shared with TRBD2. Germline lookup yields CDR1 SQVTM and CDR2 ANQGSEA. Trimming cost V 2 bases and J 4 bases; bases outside gene matches: 4. The length of the CDR3 is 13 residues. CDR3 bases: TGCAGCGTTGAAAGTAGCGGGAAGTACGAGCAGTACTTC. Protein sequence: CSVESSGKYEQYF.

This chain links TRBV9 with TRBJ2-3; 11 bases map to TRBD2. After removal of 2 bases from V and 2 bases from J, the junction contained 4 bases not matched to a gene. Germline lookup yields CDR1 SGDLS and CDR2 YYNGEE. The CDR3 consists of 16 residues. The CDR3 DNA reads TGTGCCAGCAGCGTCAATAGCGGGGGGGACACAGATACGCAGTATTTT. This translates into CASSVNSGGDTDTQYF. The full variable domain, completed using reference TRBV9 and TRBJ2-3, is DSGVTQTPKHLITATGQRVTLRCSPRSGDLSVYWYQQSLDQGLQFLIQYYNGEERAKGNILERFSAQQFPDLHSELNLSSLELGDSALYFCASSVNSGGDTDTQYFGPGTRLTVL.

This clonotype was detected many times. The genes are TRBV29-1 and TRBJ2-4; TRBD2 aligns across 9 bases. Germline-derived CDR1 and CDR2 are SQVTM and ANQGSEA. V lost 3 bases and J lost 4; bases outside the gene matches: 7. This CDR3 is built from 15 residues. The DNA of the CDR3 is TGCAGCGTTGAGAGGCGGGGGGGAGGGAAAAACATTCAGTACTTC. Its translation: CSVERRGGGKNIQYF.

This clonotype was recorded a few times. The chain is built from TRBV5-1 and TRBJ2-2; the match to TRBD2 covers 13 bases. V gave up 3 bases and J gave up 3 bases; unmatched junction bases: 8. The CDR3 covers 18 residues. Germline V gene sequence: CDR1 SGHRS, CDR2 YFSETQ. CDR3 amino acids: CASSWGTSGAQYTGELFF. In DNA form, the CDR3 reads TGCGCCAGCAGCTGGGGGACTAGCGGGGCCCAGTACACCGGGGAGCTGTTTTTT.

This clonotype was seen a handful of times. This chain connects TRBV6-5 to TRBJ2-3; TRBD1 aligns across 7 bases. CDR3 length: 16 amino acids. Germline V gives CDR1 MNHEY, CDR2 SVGAGI. V shed 2 bases and J 2 bases; nucleotides not matched to a gene: 7. The CDR3: CASSYPRTGATDTQYF. The CDR3 bases are TGTGCCAGCAGTTACCCACGGACAGGAGCCACAGATACGCAGTATTTT.

The chain recombines TRBV10-3 with TRBJ2-3; D is undetermined. The CDR3 has 12 amino acids. The germline V and J ends were trimmed by 4 bases and 3 bases, with 5 bases remaining between them. Germline CDR1 reads ENHRY; CDR2 reads SYGVKD. The CDR3, as DNA: TGTGCCATCAGTGGTGCGACAGATACGCAGTATTTT. Its translation is CAISGATDTQYF.

The sample holds many counts of this clonotype. The V and J genes are TRBV7-8 and TRBJ1-1, with D tentatively TRBD1 (6 bases). This CDR3 has 16 residues. From germline, CDR1 is SGHVS and CDR2 FQNEAQ. V was trimmed by 3 bases and J by 3 bases, leaving 17 bases between them. CDR3 bases: TGTGCCAGCAGCTTTTCCGGGACACCGGTGTACACTGAAGCTTTCTTT. Its protein is CASSFSGTPVYTEAFF.

The gene calls are TRBV9 and TRBJ2-6; D perhaps matches TRBD1 (6 bases). CDR1 is SGDLS, CDR2 YYNGEE, per germline. Trimming took 0 bases from V and 3 from J, leaving 7 bases between them. This CDR3 spans 15 amino acids. Here the CDR3 reads CASSVEGVGANVLTF. CDR3 nucleotide sequence: TGTGCCAGCAGCGTAGAGGGGGTTGGGGCCAACGTCCTGACTTTC.

In its sample, this clonotype was seen many times. The chain employs TRBV9 and TRBJ2-7; 7 bases map to TRBD1. This CDR3 contains 14 residues. V shed 0 bases and J 2 bases; nucleotides not matched to a gene: 2. Germline assignment: CDR1 SGDLS and CDR2 YYNGEE. The CDR3 is CASSVGQGTYEQYF. CDR3 in DNA: TGTGCCAGCAGCGTAGGACAGGGAACCTACGAGCAGTACTTC. Together with reference TRBV9 and TRBJ2-7, the CDR3 gives the full variable domain: DSGVTQTPKHLITATGQRVTLRCSPRSGDLSVYWYQQSLDQGLQFLIQYYNGEERAKGNILERFSAQQFPDLHSELNLSSLELGDSALYFCASSVGQGTYEQYFGPGTRLTVT.

The chain employs TRBV20-1 and TRBJ2-7; D possibly corresponds to TRBD1 (6 bases). V lost 1 base and J 0 bases, leaving 16 bases between the germline ends. Germline loops: CDR1 DFQATT, CDR2 SNEGSKA (reference sequence). The CDR3 consists of 16 residues. This CDR3 is CSARGGRSGPSYEQYF. In DNA, the CDR3 is TGCAGTGCTAGAGGGGGGCGGAGTGGACCCTCCTACGAGCAGTACTTC.

This clonotype was seen a few times. The rearrangement joins TRBV25-1 to TRBJ2-5, with 10 bases that match TRBD1. Trimming removed 4 bases from V and 4 bases from J; junction bases left unmatched: 9. There are 16 residues in the CDR3. Germline V gene data show CDR1 as MGHDK and CDR2 as SYGVNS. CDR3 protein: CASSGGRDRGLETQYF. CDR3 nucleotides: TGTGCCAGCAGTGGAGGGCGGGACAGGGGTTTAGAGACCCAGTACTTC.

CDR3 residues: CASSKVSSGGRQETQYF. The CDR3 DNA reads as TGTGCCAGCAGCAAAGTATCATCGGGGGGGAGGCAAGAGACCCAGTACTTC. This sequence joins TRBV21-1 and TRBJ2-5; TRBD2 is taken as the D call from the table, unchecked against the DNA. TRBV21-1 constitutes a pseudogene. This CDR3 comprises 17 residues.

There are many counts of this clonotype. The V gene is TRBV10-3, the J gene TRBJ2-6; the D gene is possibly TRBD1 (6 bases). The ends were cut back, 3 bases at V and 0 bases at J, with 12 bases in the middle. The germline V gene has CDR1 ENHRY and CDR2 SYGVKD. CDR3 length: 17 residues. Here the CDR3 reads CAISDQDSYSGANVLTF. In DNA, the CDR3 is TGTGCCATCAGTGACCAGGACAGCTACTCTGGGGCCAACGTCCTGACTTTC.

The sample holds many counts of this clonotype. This chain joins TRBV12-3 or TRBV12-4 and TRBJ2-7; 10 bases agree with TRBD2. This CDR3 has 14 residues. The ends lost 7 bases at V and 1 base at J; junction bases unmatched: 4. The CDR3 is CASTQGLASYEQYF. As DNA, the CDR3 is TGTGCCAGCACCCAGGGACTAGCGTCCTACGAGCAGTACTTC.

This clonotype was detected only a few times. This chain connects TRBV27 to TRBJ2-6, with 7 bases fitting TRBD1. This CDR3 contains 19 residues. The ends lost 4 bases at V and 0 bases at J; junction bases unmatched: 12. In germline, CDR1 is MNHEY, CDR2 SMNVEV (reference sequence). This CDR3 is CASSSPFRGSFSGANVLTF. The DNA for the CDR3 is TGTGCCAGCAGTTCGCCTTTCAGGGGGAGCTTCTCTGGGGCCAACGTCCTGACTTTC. Looking up the rest from reference TRBV27 and TRBJ2-6 gives the full variable domain: EAQVTQNPRYLITVTGKKLTVTCSQNMNHEYMSWYRQDPGLGLRQIYYSMNVEVTDKGDVPEGYKVSRKEKRNFPLILESPSPNQTSLYFCASSSPFRGSFSGANVLTFGAGSRLTVL.

A few counts support this clonotype. The genes are TRBV27 and TRBJ1-2, with D perhaps TRBD1 (6 bases). V dropped 2 bases and J dropped 6 bases, with 13 bases sitting between them. Germline lookup yields CDR1 MNHEY and CDR2 SMNVEV (reference sequence). The CDR3 is 14 residues long. CDR3 nucleotide sequence: TGTGCCAGCAGTTTACAGGGGCAGGGCGATGGCTACACCTTC. This codes for CASSLQGQGDGYTF.

The sample holds a few counts of this clonotype. The CDR3 bases are TGTGCCATCAGTGAGTCTCCAGGAATTACCTACGAGCAGTACTTC. It specifies CAISESPGITYEQYF. This chain connects TRBV10-3 to TRBJ2-7; D remains ambiguous. The ends were cut back, 0 bases at V and 2 bases at J, with 11 bases in the middle. The CDR3 covers 15 residues. Germline lookup yields CDR1 ENHRY and CDR2 SYGVKD.